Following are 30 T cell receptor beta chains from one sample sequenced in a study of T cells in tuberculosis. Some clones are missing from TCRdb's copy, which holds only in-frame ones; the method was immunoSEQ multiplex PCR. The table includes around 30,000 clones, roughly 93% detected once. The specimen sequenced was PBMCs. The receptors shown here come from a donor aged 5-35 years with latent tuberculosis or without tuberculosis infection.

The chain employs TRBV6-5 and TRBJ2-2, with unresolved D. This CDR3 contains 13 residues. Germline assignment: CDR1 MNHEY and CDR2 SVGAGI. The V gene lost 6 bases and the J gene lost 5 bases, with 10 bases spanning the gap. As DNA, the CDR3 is TGTGCCAGCAGCCTAGGTGGAACCGGGGAGCTGTTTTTT. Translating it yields CASSLGGTGELFF.

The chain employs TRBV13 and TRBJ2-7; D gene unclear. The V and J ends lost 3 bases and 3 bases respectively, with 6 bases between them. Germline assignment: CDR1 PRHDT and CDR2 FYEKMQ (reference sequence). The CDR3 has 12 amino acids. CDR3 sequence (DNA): TGTGCCAGCAGCTTCCTTAACTACGAGCAGTACTTC. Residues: CASSFLNYEQYF. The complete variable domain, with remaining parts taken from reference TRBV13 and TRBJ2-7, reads AAGVIQSPRHLIKEKRETATLKCYPIPRHDTVYWYQQGPGQDPQFLISFYEKMQSDKGSIPDRFSAQQFSDYHSELNMSSLELGDSALYFCASSFLNYEQYFGPGTRLTVT.

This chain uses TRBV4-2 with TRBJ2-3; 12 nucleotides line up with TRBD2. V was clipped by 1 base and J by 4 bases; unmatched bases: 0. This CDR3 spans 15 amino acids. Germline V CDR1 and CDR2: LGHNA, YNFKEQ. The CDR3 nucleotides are TGTGCCAGCAGCCAAGGACTAGCGGGAGCAGATACGCAGTATTTT. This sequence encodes CASSQGLAGADTQYF.

The CDR3 coding sequence is TGTGCCAGCAGTTACCCGTACAATGAGCAGTTCTTC. It specifies CASSYPYNEQFF. The chain couples TRBV6-6 to TRBJ2-1; D unclear. Germline V lookup: CDR1 MNHNY, CDR2 SVGAGI (reference sequence). This CDR3 spans 12 amino acids. V shed 2 bases and J shed 4 bases, with 3 bases lying between them.

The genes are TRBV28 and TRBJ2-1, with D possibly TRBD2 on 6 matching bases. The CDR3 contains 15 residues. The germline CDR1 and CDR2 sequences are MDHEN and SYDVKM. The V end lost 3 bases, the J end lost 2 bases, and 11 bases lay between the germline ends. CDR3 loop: CASSFGGEAYNEQFF. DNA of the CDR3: TGTGCCAGCAGTTTCGGTGGGGAGGCCTACAATGAGCAGTTCTTC.

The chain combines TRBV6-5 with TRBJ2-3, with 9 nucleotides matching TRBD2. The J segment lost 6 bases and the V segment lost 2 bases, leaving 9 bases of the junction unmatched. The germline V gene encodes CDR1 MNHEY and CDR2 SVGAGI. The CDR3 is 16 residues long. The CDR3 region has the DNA TGTGCCAGCAGTTACCGAAGACTAGCGGAGTCGGATACGCAGTATTTT. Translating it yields CASSYRRLAESDTQYF.

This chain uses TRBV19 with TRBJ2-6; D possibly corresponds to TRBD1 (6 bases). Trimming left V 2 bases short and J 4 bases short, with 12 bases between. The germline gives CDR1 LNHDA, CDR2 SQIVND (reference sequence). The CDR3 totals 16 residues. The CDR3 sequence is CASSIFQGYGANVLTF. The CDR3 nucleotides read TGTGCCAGTAGTATATTTCAGGGGTACGGGGCCAACGTCCTGACTTTC.

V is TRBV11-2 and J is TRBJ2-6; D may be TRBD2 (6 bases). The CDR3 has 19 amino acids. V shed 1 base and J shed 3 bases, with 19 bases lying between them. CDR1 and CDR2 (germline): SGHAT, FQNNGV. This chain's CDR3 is CASSLGTGVELDGANVLTF. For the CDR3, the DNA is TGTGCCAGCAGCTTAGGGACGGGGGTGGAGTTGGATGGGGCCAACGTCCTGACTTTC. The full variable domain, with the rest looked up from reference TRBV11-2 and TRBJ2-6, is EAGVAQSPRYKIIEKRQSVAFWCNPISGHATLYWYQQILGQGPKLLIQFQNNGVVDDSQLPKDRFSAERLKGVDSTLKIQPAKLEDSAVYLCASSLGTGVELDGANVLTFGAGSRLTVL.

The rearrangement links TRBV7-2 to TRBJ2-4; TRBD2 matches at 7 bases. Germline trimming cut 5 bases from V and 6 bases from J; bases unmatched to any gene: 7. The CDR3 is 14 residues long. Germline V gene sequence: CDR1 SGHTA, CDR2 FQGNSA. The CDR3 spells CASSVERGRNIQYF. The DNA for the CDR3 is TGTGCCAGCAGCGTAGAGCGGGGAAGAAACATTCAGTACTTC.

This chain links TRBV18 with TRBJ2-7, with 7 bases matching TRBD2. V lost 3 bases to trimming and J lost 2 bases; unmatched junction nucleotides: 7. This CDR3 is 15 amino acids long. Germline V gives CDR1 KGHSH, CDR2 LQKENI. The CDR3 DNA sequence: TGTGCCAGCTCACCCGGGACTACCGATGCCTACGAGCAGTACTTC. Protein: CASSPGTTDAYEQYF.

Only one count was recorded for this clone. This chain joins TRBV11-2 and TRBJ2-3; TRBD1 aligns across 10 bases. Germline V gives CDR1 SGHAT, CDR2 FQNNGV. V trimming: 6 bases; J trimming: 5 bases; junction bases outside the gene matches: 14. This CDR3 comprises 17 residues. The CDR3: CASSPGQGTVYGDTQYF. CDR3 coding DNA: TGTGCCAGCAGTCCGGGACAGGGGACGGTCTATGGAGATACGCAGTATTTT.

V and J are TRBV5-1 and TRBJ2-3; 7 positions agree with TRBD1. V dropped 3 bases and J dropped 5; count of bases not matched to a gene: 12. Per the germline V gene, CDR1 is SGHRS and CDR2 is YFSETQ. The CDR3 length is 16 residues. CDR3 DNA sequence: TGCGCCAGCAGCTACCAGACAGGGAGAGGAAGAGATACGCAGTATTTT. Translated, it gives CASSYQTGRGRDTQYF.

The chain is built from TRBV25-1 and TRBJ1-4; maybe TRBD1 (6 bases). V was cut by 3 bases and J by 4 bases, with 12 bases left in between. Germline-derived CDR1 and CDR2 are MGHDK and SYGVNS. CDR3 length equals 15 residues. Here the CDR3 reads CASSDRTDFNEKLFF. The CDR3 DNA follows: TGTGCCAGCAGTGACAGGACAGACTTTAATGAAAAACTGTTTTTT. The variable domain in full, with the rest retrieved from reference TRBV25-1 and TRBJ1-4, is EADIYQTPRYLVIGTGKKITLECSQTMGHDKMYWYQQDPGMELHLIHYSYGVNSTEKGDLSSESTVSRIRTEHFPLTLESARPSHTSQYLCASSDRTDFNEKLFFGSGTQLSVL.

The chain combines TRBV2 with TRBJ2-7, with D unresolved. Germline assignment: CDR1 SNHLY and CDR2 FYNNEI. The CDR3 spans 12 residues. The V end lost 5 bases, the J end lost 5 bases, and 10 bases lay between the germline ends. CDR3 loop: CASSSRIHEQYF. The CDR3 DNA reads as TGTGCCAGCAGTAGTAGAATCCACGAGCAGTACTTC.

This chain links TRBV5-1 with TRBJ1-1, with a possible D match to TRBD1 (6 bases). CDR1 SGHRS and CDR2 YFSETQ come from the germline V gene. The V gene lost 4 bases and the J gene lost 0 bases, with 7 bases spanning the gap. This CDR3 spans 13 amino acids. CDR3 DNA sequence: TGCGCCAGCAGCGAGGGGGTGAACACTGAAGCTTTCTTT. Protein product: CASSEGVNTEAFF.

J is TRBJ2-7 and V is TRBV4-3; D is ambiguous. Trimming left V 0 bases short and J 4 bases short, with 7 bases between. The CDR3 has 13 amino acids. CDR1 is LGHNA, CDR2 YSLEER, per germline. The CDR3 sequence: CASSQDRTYEQYF. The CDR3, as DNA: TGCGCCAGCAGCCAAGACCGAACATACGAGCAGTACTTC.

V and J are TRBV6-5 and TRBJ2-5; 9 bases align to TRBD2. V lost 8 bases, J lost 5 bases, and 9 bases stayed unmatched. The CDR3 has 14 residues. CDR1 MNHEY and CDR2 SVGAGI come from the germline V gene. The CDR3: CASSIAGVEETQYF. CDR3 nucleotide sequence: TGTGCCAGCTCAATAGCGGGAGTAGAGGAGACCCAGTACTTC.

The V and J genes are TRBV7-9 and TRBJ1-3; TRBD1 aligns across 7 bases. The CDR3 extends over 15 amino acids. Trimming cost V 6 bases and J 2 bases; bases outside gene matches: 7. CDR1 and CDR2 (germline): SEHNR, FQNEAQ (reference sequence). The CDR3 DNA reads TGTGCCAGCAGTCATACAGGGGAGCCTGGAAACACCATATATTTT. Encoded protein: CASSHTGEPGNTIYF. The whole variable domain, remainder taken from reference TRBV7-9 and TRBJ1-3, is DTGVSQNPRHKITKRGQNVTFRCDPISEHNRLYWYRQTLGQGPEFLTYFQNEAQLEKSRLLSDRFSAERPKGSFSTLEIQRTEQGDSAMYLCASSHTGEPGNTIYFGEGSWLTVV.

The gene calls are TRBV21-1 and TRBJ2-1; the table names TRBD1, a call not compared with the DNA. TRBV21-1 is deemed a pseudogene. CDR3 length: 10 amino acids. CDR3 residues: CAVPGDEQFF. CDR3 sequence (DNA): TGTGCCGTCCCAGGCGATGAGCAGTTCTTC.

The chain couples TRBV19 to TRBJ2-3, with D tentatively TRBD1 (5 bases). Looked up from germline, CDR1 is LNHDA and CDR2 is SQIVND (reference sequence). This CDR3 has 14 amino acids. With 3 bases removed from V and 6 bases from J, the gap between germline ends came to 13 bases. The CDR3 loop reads CASSMNRLADTQYF. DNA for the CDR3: TGTGCCAGTAGTATGAACAGGCTGGCTGATACGCAGTATTTT. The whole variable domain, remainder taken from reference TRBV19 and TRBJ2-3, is DGGITQSPKYLFRKEGQNVTLSCEQNLNHDAMYWYRQDPGQGLRLIYYSQIVNDFQKGDIAEGYSVSREKKESFPLTVTSAQKNPTAFYLCASSMNRLADTQYFGPGTRLTVL.

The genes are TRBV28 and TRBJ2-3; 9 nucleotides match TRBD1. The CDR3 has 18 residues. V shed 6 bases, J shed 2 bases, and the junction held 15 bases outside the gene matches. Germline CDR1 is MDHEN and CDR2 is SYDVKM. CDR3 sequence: CASSRPGQGTQLTDTQYF. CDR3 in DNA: TGTGCCAGCAGCCGACCGGGACAGGGTACGCAGCTCACAGATACGCAGTATTTT.

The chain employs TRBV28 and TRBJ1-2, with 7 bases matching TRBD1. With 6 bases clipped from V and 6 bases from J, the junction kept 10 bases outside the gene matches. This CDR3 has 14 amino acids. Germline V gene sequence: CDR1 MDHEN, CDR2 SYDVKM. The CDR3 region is CASRIMGQTHGYTF. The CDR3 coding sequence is TGTGCCAGCAGAATCATGGGACAGACTCATGGCTACACCTTC.

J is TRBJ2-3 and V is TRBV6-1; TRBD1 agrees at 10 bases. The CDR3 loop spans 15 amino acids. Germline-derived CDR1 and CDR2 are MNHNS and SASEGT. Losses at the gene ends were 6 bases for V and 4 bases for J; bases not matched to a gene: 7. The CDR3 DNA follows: TGTGCCAGCAGCCCCGGGACAGGGGAAGCAGATACGCAGTATTTT. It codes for CASSPGTGEADTQYF.

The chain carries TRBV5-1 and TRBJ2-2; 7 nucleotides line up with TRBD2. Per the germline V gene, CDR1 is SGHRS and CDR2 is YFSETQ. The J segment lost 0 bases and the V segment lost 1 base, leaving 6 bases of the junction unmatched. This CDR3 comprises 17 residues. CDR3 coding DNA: TGCGCCAGCAGCTTGCCTACGGGACTACCGAACACCGGGGAGCTGTTTTTT. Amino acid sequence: CASSLPTGLPNTGELFF.

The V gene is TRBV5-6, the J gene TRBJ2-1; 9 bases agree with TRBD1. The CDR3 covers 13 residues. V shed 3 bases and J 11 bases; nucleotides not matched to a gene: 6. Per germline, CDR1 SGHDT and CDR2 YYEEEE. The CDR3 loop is CASSSGTGIKQFF. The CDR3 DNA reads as TGTGCCAGCAGCTCCGGGACAGGGATAAAGCAGTTCTTC.

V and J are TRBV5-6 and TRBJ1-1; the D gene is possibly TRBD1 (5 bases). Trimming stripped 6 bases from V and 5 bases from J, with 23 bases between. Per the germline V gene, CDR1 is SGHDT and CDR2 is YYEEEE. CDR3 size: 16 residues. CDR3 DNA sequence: TGTGCCAGCATCTTTTTAGGAATTCCAGGGAGGACTGAAGCTTTCTTT. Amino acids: CASIFLGIPGRTEAFF.

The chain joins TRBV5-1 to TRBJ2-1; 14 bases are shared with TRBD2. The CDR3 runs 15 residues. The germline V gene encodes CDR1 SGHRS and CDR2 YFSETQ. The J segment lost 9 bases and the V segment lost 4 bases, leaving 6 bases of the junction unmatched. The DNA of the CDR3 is TGCGCCAGCAGCCCTGGACTAGCGGGAGGTGTTGAGCAGTTCTTC. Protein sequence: CASSPGLAGGVEQFF. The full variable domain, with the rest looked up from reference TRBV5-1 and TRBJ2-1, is KAGVTQTPRYLIKTRGQQVTLSCSPISGHRSVSWYQQTPGQGLQFLFEYFSETQRNKGNFPGRFSGRQFSNSRSEMNVSTLELGDSALYLCASSPGLAGGVEQFFGPGTRLTVL.

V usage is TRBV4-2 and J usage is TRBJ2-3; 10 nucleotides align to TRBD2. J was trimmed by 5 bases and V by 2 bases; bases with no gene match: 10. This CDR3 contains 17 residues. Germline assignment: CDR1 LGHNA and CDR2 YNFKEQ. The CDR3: CASSQLRAAGGQDTQYF. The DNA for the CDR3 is TGTGCCAGCAGCCAACTCAGGGCAGCGGGAGGGCAAGATACGCAGTATTTT.

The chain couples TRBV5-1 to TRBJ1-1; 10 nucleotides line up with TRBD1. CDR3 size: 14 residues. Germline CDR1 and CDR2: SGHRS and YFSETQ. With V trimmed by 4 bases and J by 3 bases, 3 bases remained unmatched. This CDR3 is CASSQDRGHTEAFF. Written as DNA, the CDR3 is TGCGCCAGCAGCCAAGACAGGGGGCACACTGAAGCTTTCTTT.

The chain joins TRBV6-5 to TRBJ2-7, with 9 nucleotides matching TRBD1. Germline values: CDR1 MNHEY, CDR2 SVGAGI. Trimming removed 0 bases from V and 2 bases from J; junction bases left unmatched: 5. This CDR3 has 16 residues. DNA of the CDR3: TGTGCCAGCAGTTACTCGGGTGGGACAGGGACCTACGAGCAGTACTTC. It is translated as CASSYSGGTGTYEQYF.